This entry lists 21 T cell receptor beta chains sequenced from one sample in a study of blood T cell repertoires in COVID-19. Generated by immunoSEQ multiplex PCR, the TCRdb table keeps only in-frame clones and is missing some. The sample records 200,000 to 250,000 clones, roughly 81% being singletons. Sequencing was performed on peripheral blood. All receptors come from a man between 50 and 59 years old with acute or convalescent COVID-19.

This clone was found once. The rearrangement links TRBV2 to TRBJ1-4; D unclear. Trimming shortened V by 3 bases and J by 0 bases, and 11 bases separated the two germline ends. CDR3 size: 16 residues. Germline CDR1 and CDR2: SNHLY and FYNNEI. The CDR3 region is CASSDFGAATNEKLFF. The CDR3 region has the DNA TGTGCCAGCAGTGACTTCGGAGCCGCAACTAATGAAAAACTGTTTTTT.

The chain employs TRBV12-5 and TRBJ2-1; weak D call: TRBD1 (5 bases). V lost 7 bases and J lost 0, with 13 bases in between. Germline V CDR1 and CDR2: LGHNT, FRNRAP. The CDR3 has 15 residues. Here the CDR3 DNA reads TGTGCTAGTGTTGACAGACCGGGCTCCTACAATGAGCAGTTCTTC. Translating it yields CASVDRPGSYNEQFF.

CDR3 nucleotides: TGTGCCACCAGTGCAGGGGGCGCGAAGCAGTTCTTC. Its protein product is CATSAGGAKQFF. This chain links TRBV24-1 with TRBJ2-1, with 8 bases identical to TRBD1. Germline V CDR1 and CDR2: KGHDR, SFDVKD. The CDR3 is 12 residues long. V dropped 5 bases and J dropped 11; count of bases not matched to a gene: 4.

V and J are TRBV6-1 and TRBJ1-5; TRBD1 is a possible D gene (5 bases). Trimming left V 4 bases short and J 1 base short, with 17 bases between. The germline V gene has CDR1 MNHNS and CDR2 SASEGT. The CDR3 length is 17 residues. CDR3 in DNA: TGTGCCAGCAGTGCGTCGGGTCGGGCAGGGAGCAATCAGCCCCAGCATTTT. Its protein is CASSASGRAGSNQPQHF.

The CDR3 reads CASSSGQRGSSYEQYF. The CDR3 region has the DNA TGTGCCAGCAGCTCAGGTCAGCGGGGGAGCTCCTACGAGCAGTACTTC. This chain links TRBV7-8 with TRBJ2-7; 8 nucleotides match TRBD2. Germline CDR1 is SGHVS and CDR2 is FQNEAQ. With V trimmed by 4 bases and J by 0 bases, 8 bases remained unmatched. This CDR3 has 16 amino acids. Combining the CDR3 with reference TRBV7-8 and TRBJ2-7 gives the whole variable domain GAGVSQSPRYKVAKRGQDVALRCDPISGHVSLFWYQQALGQGPEFLTYFQNEAQLDKSGLPSDRFFAERPEGSVSTLKIQRTQQEDSAVYLCASSSGQRGSSYEQYFGPGTRLTVT.

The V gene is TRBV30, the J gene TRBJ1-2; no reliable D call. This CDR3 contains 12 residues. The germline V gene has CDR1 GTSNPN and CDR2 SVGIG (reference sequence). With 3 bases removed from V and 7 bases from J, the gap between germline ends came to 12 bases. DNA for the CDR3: TGTGCCTGGAGCCCGGGTTCGGGTGGCTACACCTTC. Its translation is CAWSPGSGGYTF. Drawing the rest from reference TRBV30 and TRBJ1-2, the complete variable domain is SQTIHQWPATLVQPVGSPLSLECTVEGTSNPNLYWYRQAAGRGLQLLFYSVGIGQISSEVPQNLSASRPQDRQFILSSKKLLLSDSGFYLCAWSPGSGGYTFGSGTRLTVV.

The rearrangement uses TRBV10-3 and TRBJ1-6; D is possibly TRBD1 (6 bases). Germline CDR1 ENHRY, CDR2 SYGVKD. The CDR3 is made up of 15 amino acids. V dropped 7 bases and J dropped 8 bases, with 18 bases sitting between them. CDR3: CAITKGGPPDSPLHF. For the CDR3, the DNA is TGTGCCATCACTAAGGGGGGGCCCCCAGATTCACCCCTCCACTTT.

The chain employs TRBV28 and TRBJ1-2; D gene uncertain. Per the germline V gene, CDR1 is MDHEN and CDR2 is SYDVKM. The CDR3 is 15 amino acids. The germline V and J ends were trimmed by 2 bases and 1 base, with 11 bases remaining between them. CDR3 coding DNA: TGTGCCAGCAGTTTAAGTCGGGGATTTAACTATGGCTACACCTTC. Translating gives CASSLSRGFNYGYTF.

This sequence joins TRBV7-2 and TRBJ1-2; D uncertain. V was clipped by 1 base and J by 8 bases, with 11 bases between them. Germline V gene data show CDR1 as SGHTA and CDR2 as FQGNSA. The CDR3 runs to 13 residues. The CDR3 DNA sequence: TGTGCCAGCAGCTTAGGGCCCTCCCCGGGCTACACCTTC. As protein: CASSLGPSPGYTF. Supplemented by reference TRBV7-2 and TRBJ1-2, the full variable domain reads GAGVSQSPSNKVTEKGKDVELRCDPISGHTALYWYRQSLGQGLEFLIYFQGNSAPDKSGLPSDRFSAERTGGSVSTLTIQRTQQEDSAVYLCASSLGPSPGYTFGSGTRLTVV.

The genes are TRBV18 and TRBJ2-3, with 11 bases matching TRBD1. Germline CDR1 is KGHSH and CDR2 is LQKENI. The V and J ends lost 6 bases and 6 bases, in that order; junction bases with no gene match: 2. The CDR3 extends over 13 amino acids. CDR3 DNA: TGTGCCAGCTCGAGGACAGGGGGCGATACGCAGTATTTT. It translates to CASSRTGGDTQYF.

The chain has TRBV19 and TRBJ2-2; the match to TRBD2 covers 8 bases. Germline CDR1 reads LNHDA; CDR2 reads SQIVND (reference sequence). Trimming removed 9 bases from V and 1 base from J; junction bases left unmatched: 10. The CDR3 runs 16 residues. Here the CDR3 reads CASHLPGLGNTGELFF. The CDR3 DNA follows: TGTGCCAGCCACCTACCGGGACTAGGGAACACCGGGGAGCTGTTTTTT.

The CDR3 loop reads CAISGTGGYGYTF. DNA of the CDR3: TGTGCCATCAGCGGGACAGGGGGTTATGGCTACACCTTC. The V and J genes are TRBV10-3 and TRBJ1-2; 11 bases agree with TRBD1. The germline V gene has CDR1 ENHRY and CDR2 SYGVKD. Trimming removed 6 bases from V and 5 bases from J; junction bases left unmatched: 2. The CDR3 has 13 amino acids.

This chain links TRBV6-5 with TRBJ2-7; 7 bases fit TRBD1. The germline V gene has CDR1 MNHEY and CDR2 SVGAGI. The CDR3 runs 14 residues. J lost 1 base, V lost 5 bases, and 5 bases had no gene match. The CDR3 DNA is TGTGCCAGCAGTCAACAGGGACAGTCCTACGAGCAGTACTTC. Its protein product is CASSQQGQSYEQYF.

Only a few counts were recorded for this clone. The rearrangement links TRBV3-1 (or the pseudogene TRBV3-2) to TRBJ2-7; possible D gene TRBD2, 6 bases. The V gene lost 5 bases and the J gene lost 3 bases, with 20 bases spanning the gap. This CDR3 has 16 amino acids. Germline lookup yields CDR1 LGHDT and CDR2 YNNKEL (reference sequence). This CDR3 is CASSSAGTPTRYEQYF. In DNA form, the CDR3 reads TGTGCCAGCAGCTCCGCCGGGACTCCGACCCGCTACGAGCAGTACTTC.

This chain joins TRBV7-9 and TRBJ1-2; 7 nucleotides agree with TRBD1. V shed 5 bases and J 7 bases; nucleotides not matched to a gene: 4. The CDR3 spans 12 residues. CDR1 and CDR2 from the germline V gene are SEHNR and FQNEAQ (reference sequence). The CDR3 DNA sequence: TGTGCCAGCAGCCTGGGACAGTTTGGCTACACCTTC. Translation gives CASSLGQFGYTF.

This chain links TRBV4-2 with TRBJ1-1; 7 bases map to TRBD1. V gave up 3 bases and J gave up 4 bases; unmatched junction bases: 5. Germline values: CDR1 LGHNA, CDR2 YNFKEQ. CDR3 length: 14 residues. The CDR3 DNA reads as TGTGCCAGCAGCCATGCTCAGGGGGTCACTGAAGCTTTCTTT. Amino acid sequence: CASSHAQGVTEAFF.

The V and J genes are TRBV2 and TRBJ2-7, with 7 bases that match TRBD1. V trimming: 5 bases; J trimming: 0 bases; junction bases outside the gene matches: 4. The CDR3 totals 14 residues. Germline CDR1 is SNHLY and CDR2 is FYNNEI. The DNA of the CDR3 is TGTGCCAGCAGTCCCGGGACAGACTCCTACGAGCAGTACTTC. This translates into CASSPGTDSYEQYF. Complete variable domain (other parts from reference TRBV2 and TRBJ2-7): EPEVTQTPSHQVTQMGQEVILRCVPISNHLYFYWYRQILGQKVEFLVSFYNNEISEKSEIFDDQFSVERPDGSNFTLKIRSTKLEDSAMYFCASSPGTDSYEQYFGPGTRLTVT.

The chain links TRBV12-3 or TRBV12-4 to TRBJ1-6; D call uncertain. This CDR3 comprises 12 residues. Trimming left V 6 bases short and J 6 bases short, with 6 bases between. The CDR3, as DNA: TGTGCCAGCAGGCTATTTAATTCACCCCTCCACTTT. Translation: CASRLFNSPLHF.

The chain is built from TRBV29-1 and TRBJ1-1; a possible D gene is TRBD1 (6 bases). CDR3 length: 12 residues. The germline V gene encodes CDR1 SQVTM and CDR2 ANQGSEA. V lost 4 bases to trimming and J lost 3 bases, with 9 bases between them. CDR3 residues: CSVGEGDTEAFF. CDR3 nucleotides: TGCAGCGTTGGTGAGGGGGACACTGAAGCTTTCTTT.

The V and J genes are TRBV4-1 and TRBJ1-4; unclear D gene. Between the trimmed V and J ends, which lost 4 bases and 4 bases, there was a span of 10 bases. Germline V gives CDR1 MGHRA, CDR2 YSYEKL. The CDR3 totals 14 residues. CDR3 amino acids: CASSLEGINEKLFF. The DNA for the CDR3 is TGCGCCAGCAGCCTAGAGGGCATTAATGAAAAACTGTTTTTT.

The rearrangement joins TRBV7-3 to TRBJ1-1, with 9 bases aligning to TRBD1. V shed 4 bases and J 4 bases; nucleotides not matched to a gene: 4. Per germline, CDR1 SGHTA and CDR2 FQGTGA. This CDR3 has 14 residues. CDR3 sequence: CASSSGTGSTEAFF. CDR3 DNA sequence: TGTGCCAGCAGCTCCGGGACAGGGTCCACTGAAGCTTTCTTT.